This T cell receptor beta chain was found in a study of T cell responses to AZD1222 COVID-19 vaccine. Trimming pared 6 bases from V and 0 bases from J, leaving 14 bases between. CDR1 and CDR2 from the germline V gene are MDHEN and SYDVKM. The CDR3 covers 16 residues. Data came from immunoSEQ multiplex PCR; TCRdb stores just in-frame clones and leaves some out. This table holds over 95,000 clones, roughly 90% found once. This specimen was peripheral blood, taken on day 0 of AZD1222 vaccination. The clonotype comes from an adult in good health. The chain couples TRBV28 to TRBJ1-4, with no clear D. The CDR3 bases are TGTGCCAGCAGCCCTTTCTCCATAGCAACTAATGAAAAACTGTTTTTT. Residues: CASSPFSIATNEKLFF. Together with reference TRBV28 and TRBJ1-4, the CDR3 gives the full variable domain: DVKVTQSSRYLVKRTGEKVFLECVQDMDHENMFWYRQDPGLGLRLIYFSYDVKMKEKGDIPEGYSVSREKKERFSLILESASTNQTSMYLCASSPFSIATNEKLFFGSGTQLSVL.